Sequencing of this T cell receptor beta chain was carried out in a study of identical twins. Overall study results and limits: A cross-sectional statistical analysis, not follow-up of the same donors, supported the conclusions.

The V end was cut by 6 bases, the J end by 4 bases, with 15 bases between. Germline V gene sequence: CDR1 MNHNS, CDR2 SASEGT. The CDR3 spans 14 residues. Template switching supplied a universal primer site; unique molecular identifiers were carried on the cDNA. TCRdb analysed the 5' RACE reads with MiXCR anew, one entry per CDR3 protein. This repertoire shows approximately 550,000 distinct CDR3 sequences, about 22% found once; its top ten account for approximately 0.49%. Turning to this clonotype: What it binds is unknown.

These data are also associated with another study on yellow fever vaccine responses in identical twins.

The V and J genes are TRBV6-1 and TRBJ1-2, with D maybe TRBD1 (5 bases). Sequencing was done on a sample of CD4+ T cells sorted from blood. The clonotype originates from a woman under 30 in good health. CDR3 region: CASRGGHRRYGYTF. Here the CDR3 DNA reads TGTGCCAGCAGAGGAGGACACCGCCGCTATGGCTACACCTTC.